One T cell receptor beta chain is described in this entry. The target antigen is unknown. This record belongs to a study of long-term antiretroviral therapy in people with HIV. General observations from the study: Blood collection from the mid-2000s to the late 2010s possibly occurred under older ART regimens.

The CDR3 consists of 13 residues. Trimming cost V 4 bases and J 6 bases, with 12 bases left between them. Per the germline V gene, CDR1 is MGHRA and CDR2 is YSYEKL. Run at survey level, the immunoSEQ assay was version v3.0. Data came from immunoSEQ multiplex PCR; TCRdb stores just in-frame clones and leaves some out. The sample has under 50,000 clones; more than 80% are singletons. The TCR originated in a woman aged 45-65 years with HIV. Sequencing was performed on unsorted PBMCs, taken 3.1 years after starting antiretroviral therapy. The J gene is TRBJ1-1, the V gene TRBV4-1; D perhaps matches TRBD1 (5 bases). Here the CDR3 DNA reads TGCGCCAGCAGCCCAACAGGTACCGCTGAAGCTTTCTTT. Translated: CASSPTGTAEAFF.